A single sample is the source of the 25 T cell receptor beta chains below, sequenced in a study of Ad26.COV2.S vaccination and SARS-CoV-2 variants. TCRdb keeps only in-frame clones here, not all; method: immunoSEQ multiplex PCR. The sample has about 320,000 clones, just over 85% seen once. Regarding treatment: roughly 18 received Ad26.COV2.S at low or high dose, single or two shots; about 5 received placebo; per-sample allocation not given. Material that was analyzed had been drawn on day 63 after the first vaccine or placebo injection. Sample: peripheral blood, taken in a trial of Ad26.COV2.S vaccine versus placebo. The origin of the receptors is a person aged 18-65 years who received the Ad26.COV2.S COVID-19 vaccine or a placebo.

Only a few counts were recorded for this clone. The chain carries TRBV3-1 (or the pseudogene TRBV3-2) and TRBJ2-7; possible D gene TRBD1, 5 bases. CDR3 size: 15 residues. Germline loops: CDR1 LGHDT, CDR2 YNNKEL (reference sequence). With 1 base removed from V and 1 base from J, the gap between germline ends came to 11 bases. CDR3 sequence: CASSQVGAESYEQYF. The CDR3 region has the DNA TGTGCCAGCAGCCAAGTAGGGGCGGAATCCTACGAGCAGTACTTC.

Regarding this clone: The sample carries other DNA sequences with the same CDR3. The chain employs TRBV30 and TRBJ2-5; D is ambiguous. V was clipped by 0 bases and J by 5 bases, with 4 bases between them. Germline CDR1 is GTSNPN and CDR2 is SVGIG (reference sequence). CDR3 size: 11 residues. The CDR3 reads CAWSVRETQYF. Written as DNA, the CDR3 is TGTGCCTGGAGTGTACGGGAGACCCAGTACTTC. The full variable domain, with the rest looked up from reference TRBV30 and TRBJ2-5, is SQTIHQWPATLVQPVGSPLSLECTVEGTSNPNLYWYRQAAGRGLQLLFYSVGIGQISSEVPQNLSASRPQDRQFILSSKKLLLSDSGFYLCAWSVRETQYFGPGTRLLVL.

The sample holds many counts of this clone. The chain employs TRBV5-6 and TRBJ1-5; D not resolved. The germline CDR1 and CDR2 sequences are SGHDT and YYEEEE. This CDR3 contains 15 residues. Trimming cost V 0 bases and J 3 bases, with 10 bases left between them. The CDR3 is CASSLAGGFNQPQHF. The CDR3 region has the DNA TGTGCCAGCAGCTTGGCAGGAGGTTTCAATCAGCCCCAGCATTTT.

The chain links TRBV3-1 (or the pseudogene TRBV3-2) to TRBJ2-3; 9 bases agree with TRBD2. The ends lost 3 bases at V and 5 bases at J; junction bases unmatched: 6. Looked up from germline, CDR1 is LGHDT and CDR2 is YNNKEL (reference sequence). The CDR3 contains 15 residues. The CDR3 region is CASSHEAGGKDTQYF. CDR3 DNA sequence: TGTGCCAGCAGCCATGAGGCGGGGGGGAAAGATACGCAGTATTTT.

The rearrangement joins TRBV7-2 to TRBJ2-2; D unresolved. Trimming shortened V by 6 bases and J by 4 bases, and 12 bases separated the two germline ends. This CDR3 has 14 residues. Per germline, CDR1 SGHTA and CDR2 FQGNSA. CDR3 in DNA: TGTGCCAGCAGTCAATGGCCATCCACCGGGGAGCTGTTTTTT. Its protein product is CASSQWPSTGELFF.

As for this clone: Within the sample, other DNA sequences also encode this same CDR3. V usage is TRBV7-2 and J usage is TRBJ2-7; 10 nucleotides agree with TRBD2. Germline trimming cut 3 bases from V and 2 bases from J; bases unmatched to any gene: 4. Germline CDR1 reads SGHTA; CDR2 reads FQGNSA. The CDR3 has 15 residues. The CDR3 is CASSLGSGGAYEQYF. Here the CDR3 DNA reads TGTGCCAGCAGCTTGGGAAGCGGGGGGGCCTACGAGCAGTACTTC. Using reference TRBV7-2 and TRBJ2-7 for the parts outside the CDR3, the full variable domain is GAGVSQSPSNKVTEKGKDVELRCDPISGHTALYWYRQSLGQGLEFLIYFQGNSAPDKSGLPSDRFSAERTGGSVSTLTIQRTQQEDSAVYLCASSLGSGGAYEQYFGPGTRLTVT.

The CDR3 DNA is TGTGCCAGCAGTGGGCAGGGGGCTGGAAGAGGTAACTATGGCTACACCTTC. Translating it yields CASSGQGAGRGNYGYTF. The chain employs TRBV25-1 and TRBJ1-2, with 8 bases lining up with TRBD1. The J segment lost 1 base and the V segment lost 4 bases, leaving 11 bases of the junction unmatched. Germline-derived CDR1 and CDR2 are MGHDK and SYGVNS. The CDR3 spans 17 residues.

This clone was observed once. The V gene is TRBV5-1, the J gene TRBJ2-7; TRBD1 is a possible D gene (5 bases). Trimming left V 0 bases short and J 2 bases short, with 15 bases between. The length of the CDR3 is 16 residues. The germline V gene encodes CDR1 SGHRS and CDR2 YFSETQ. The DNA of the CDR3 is TGCGCCAGCAGCTTGGCCAGGGCGCGAGAAACCTACGAGCAGTACTTC. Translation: CASSLARARETYEQYF.

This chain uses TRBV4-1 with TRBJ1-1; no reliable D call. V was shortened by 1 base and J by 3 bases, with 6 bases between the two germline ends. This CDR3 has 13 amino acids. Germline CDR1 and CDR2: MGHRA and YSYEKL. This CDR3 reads CASSQGRDTEAFF. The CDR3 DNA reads TGCGCCAGCAGCCAAGGGAGGGACACTGAAGCTTTCTTT.

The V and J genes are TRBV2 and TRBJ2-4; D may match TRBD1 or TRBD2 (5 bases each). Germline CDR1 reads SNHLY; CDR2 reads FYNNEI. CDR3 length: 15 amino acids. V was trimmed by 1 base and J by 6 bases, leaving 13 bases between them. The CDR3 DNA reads TGTGCCAGCAGTGAAGTACGTCAGGGACCAAACATTCAGTACTTC. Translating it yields CASSEVRQGPNIQYF.

CDR3 DNA sequence: TGTGCCAGCAGTTACCTCTCCAGGGGGCAAGATGGCTACACCTTC. This sequence encodes CASSYLSRGQDGYTF. J is TRBJ1-2 and V is TRBV6-2 or TRBV6-3, with TRBD1 matching 8 bases. CDR3 length: 15 amino acids. Germline V gene lookup returns CDR1 MNHEY and CDR2 SVGEGT. V was pared by 2 bases and J by 6 bases, with 8 bases of the junction left unmatched.

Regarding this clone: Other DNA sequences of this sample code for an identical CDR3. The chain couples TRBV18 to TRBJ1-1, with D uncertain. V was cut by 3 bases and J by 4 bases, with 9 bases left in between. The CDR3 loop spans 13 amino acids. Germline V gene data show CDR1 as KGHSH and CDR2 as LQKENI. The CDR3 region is CASSPKDSTEAFF. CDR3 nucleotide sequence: TGTGCCAGCTCACCCAAGGACTCCACTGAAGCTTTCTTT.

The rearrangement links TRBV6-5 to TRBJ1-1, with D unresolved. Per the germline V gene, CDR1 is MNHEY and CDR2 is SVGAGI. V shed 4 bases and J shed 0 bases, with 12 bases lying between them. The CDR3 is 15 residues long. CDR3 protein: CASSSRLQMNTEAFF. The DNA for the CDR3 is TGTGCCAGCAGTTCCCGGTTGCAAATGAACACTGAAGCTTTCTTT.

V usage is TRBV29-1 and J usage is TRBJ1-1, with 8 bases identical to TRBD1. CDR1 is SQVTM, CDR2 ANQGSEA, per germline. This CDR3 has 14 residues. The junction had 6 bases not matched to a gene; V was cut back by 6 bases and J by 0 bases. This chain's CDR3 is CSVTGQGLNTEAFF. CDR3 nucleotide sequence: TGCAGCGTGACCGGACAGGGCCTGAACACTGAAGCTTTCTTT. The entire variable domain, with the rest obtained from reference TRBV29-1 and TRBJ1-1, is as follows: SAVISQKPSRDICQRGTSLTIQCQVDSQVTMMFWYRQQPGQSLTLIATANQGSEATYESGFVIDKFPISRPNLTFSTLTVSNMSPEDSSIYLCSVTGQGLNTEAFFGQGTRLTVV.

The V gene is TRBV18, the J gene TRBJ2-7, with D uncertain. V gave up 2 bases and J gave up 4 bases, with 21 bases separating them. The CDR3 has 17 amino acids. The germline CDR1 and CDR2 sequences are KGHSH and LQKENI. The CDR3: CASSPTPGPSVTYEQYF. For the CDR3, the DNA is TGTGCCAGCTCACCAACACCGGGTCCCTCTGTGACTTACGAGCAGTACTTC.

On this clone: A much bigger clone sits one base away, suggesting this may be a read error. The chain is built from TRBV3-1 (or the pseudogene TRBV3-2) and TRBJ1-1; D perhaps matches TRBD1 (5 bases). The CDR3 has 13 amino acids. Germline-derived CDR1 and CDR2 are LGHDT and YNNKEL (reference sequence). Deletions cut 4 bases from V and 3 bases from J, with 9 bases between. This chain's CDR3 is CASSRGRDTEAFF. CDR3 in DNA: TGTGCCAGCAGCCGGGGGAGGGACACTGAAGCTTTCTTT.

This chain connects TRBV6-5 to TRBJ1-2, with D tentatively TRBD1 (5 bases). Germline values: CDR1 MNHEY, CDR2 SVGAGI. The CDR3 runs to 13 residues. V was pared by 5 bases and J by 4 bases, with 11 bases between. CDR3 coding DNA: TGTGCCAGCAGTCGGGACGGCCTCTATGGCTACACCTTC. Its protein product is CASSRDGLYGYTF.

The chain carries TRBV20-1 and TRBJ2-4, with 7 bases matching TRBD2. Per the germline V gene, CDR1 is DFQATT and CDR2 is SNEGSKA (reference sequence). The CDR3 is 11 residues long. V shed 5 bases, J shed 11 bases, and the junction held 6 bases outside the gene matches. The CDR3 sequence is CSALGSGVQYF. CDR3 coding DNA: TGCAGTGCTCTCGGAAGCGGGGTTCAGTACTTC.

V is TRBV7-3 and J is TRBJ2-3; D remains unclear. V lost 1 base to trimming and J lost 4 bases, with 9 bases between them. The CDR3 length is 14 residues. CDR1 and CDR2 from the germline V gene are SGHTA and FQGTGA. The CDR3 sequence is CASSLSAKADTQYF. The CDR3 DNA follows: TGTGCCAGCAGCTTAAGCGCTAAGGCAGATACGCAGTATTTT. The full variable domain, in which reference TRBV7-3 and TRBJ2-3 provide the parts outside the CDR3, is GAGVSQTPSNKVTEKGKYVELRCDPISGHTALYWYRQSLGQGPEFLIYFQGTGAADDSGLPNDRFFAVRPEGSVSTLKIQRTERGDSAVYLCASSLSAKADTQYFGPGTRLTVL.

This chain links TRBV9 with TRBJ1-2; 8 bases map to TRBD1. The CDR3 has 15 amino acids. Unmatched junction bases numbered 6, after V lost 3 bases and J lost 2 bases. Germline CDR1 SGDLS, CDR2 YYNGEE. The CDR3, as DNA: TGTGCCAGCAGCGGATCAGGACAGGGAAACTATGGCTACACCTTC. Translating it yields CASSGSGQGNYGYTF.

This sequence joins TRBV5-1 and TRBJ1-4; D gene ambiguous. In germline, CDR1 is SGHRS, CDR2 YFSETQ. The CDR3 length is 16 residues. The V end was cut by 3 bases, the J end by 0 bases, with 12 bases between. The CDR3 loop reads CASSYGATATNEKLFF. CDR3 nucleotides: TGCGCCAGCAGCTACGGAGCTACCGCAACTAATGAAAAACTGTTTTTT.

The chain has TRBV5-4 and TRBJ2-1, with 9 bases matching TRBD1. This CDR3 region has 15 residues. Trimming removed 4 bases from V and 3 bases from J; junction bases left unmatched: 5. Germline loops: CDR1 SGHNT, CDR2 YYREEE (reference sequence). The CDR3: CASSPGQGIYNEQFF. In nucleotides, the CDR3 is TGTGCCAGCAGCCCGGGACAGGGAATCTACAATGAGCAGTTCTTC.

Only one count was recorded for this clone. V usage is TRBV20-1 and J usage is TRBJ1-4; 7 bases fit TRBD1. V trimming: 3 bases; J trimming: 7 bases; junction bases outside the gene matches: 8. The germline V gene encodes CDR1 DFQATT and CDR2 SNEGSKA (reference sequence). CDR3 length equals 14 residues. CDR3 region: CSASDRVGGEKLFF. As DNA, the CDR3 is TGCAGTGCTAGTGACAGGGTAGGGGGTGAAAAACTGTTTTTT.

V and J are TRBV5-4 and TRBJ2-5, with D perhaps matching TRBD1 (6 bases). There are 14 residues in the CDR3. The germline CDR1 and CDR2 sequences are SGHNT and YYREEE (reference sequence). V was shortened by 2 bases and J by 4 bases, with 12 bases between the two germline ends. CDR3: CASSLQGPRETQYF. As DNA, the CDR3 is TGTGCCAGCAGCTTACAGGGACCGCGAGAGACCCAGTACTTC.

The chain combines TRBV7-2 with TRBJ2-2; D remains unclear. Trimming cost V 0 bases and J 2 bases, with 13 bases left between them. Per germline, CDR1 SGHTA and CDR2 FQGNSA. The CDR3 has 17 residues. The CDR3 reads CASSLATSSVNTGELFF. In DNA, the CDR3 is TGTGCCAGCAGCTTAGCCACTTCCTCGGTAAACACCGGGGAGCTGTTTTTT.